A selection of T cell receptor beta chains follows, all from one sample in a study of human T cells and chemical hapten exposure. MiXCR was run by TCRdb on the RACE reads, yielding one entry per CDR3 protein. The data hold tens of thousands of distinct CDR3 sequences, with less than 14% observed a single time. Sample: whole blood, taken in connection with sensitization to the hapten diphenylcyclopropenone (DPC). The receptors originated from a woman between 45 and 60 years old with alopecia areata. Some clones in this sample may be carry-over from other donors' samples. CDR3s include the opening cysteine and the closing phenylalanine or tryptophan. Part of the rows lack a size; the others show once, few, many or a class for expanded clones.

abundance: NA; j_gene: TRBJ2-3; v_gene: TRBV5-1; CDR3aa: CASSLGQGVDTQYF
abundance: many; j_gene: TRBJ1-5; v_gene: TRBV18; CDR3aa: CASSPDGGIGDQPQHF
abundance: NA; j_gene: TRBJ1-1; v_gene: TRBV9; CDR3aa: CASSVDDVYAEAFF
abundance: many; j_gene: TRBJ2-1; v_gene: TRBV2; CDR3aa: CASRVTSGRPPGDEQFF
abundance: many; j_gene: TRBJ2-7; v_gene: TRBV29-1; CDR3aa: CSVRDSGTSYEQYF
abundance: NA; j_gene: TRBJ2-5; v_gene: TRBV7-2; CDR3aa: CASSFNRGLAGQETQYF
abundance: NA; j_gene: TRBJ2-6; v_gene: TRBV6-2/TRBV6-3; CDR3aa: CASSLGLGQGASGANVLTF
abundance: NA; j_gene: TRBJ1-4; v_gene: TRBV20-1; CDR3aa: CSAREVGDRDGKLFF
abundance: few; j_gene: TRBJ2-2; v_gene: TRBV5-1; CDR3aa: CASSSRPDTGELFF
abundance: few; j_gene: TRBJ2-1; v_gene: TRBV30; CDR3aa: CAWKGRSTSGSGNEQFF
abundance: few; j_gene: TRBJ1-1; v_gene: TRBV28; CDR3aa: CASKSKGTEAFF
abundance: few; j_gene: TRBJ2-7; v_gene: TRBV19; CDR3aa: CASSIPSGSSYEQYF
abundance: few; j_gene: TRBJ2-2; v_gene: TRBV10-3; CDR3aa: CASRLAGGNTGELFF
abundance: few; j_gene: TRBJ2-3; v_gene: TRBV6-2/TRBV6-3; CDR3aa: CASSRQSGTSRTDTQYF
abundance: many; j_gene: TRBJ2-3; v_gene: TRBV20-1; CDR3aa: CSAEGLLGQGMDTQYF
abundance: few; j_gene: TRBJ2-7; v_gene: TRBV28; CDR3aa: CASSSTPPYEQYF
abundance: many; j_gene: TRBJ2-3; v_gene: TRBV6-5; CDR3aa: CASNKRGASVTDTQYF
abundance: many; j_gene: TRBJ2-5; v_gene: TRBV20-1; CDR3aa: CSASIQGETQYF
abundance: few; j_gene: TRBJ1-2; v_gene: TRBV29-1; CDR3aa: CSVAGAAGYGYTF
abundance: many; j_gene: TRBJ2-3; v_gene: TRBV6-1; CDR3aa: CASSEVLVTATQYF
abundance: many; j_gene: TRBJ2-7; v_gene: TRBV7-6; CDR3aa: CASSLGTGHEQYF
abundance: few; j_gene: TRBJ1-1; v_gene: TRBV5-1; CDR3aa: CASSPGRVIVRALNTEAFF
abundance: many; j_gene: TRBJ2-7; v_gene: TRBV15; CDR3aa: CATSRDGKQYF
abundance: many; j_gene: TRBJ1-1; v_gene: TRBV14; CDR3aa: CASSQGSRGYTEAFF
abundance: many; j_gene: TRBJ2-1; v_gene: TRBV10-2; CDR3aa: CASNGGTSYNEQFF
abundance: many; j_gene: TRBJ2-7; v_gene: TRBV20-1; CDR3aa: CSARDGRDIHEQYF
abundance: few; j_gene: TRBJ2-7; v_gene: TRBV20-1; CDR3aa: CSARIQYEQYF
abundance: many; j_gene: TRBJ2-5; v_gene: TRBV29-1; CDR3aa: CSVGLALGETQYF
abundance: many; j_gene: TRBJ2-3; v_gene: TRBV30; CDR3aa: CAWDQEGGGIDTQYF
abundance: many; j_gene: TRBJ2-7; v_gene: TRBV3-1; CDR3aa: CASSHLRRGQSYEQYF
abundance: many; j_gene: TRBJ2-7; v_gene: TRBV12-3/TRBV12-4; CDR3aa: CASSSSGGSYEQYF
abundance: NA; j_gene: TRBJ2-1; v_gene: TRBV6-2/TRBV6-3; CDR3aa: CASNRGPEQFF
abundance: NA; j_gene: TRBJ2-7; v_gene: TRBV9; CDR3aa: CASSTGTGASWEQYF
abundance: NA; j_gene: TRBJ2-7; v_gene: TRBV20-1; CDR3aa: CSAGGRALYEQYF
abundance: many; j_gene: TRBJ2-2; v_gene: TRBV29-1; CDR3aa: CSVGTGGRIGSTGELFF
abundance: many; j_gene: TRBJ2-7; v_gene: TRBV9; CDR3aa: CASSVATGFSYEQYF
abundance: many; j_gene: TRBJ2-4; v_gene: TRBV18; CDR3aa: CASSALPGQHEVAKNIQYF
abundance: many; j_gene: TRBJ1-5; v_gene: TRBV12-3/TRBV12-4; CDR3aa: CASSLGRGDQPQHF
abundance: NA; j_gene: TRBJ2-7; v_gene: TRBV7-2; CDR3aa: CASSLTHEQYF
abundance: NA; j_gene: TRBJ2-5; v_gene: TRBV12-3/TRBV12-4; CDR3aa: CASSRETQYF
abundance: NA; j_gene: TRBJ2-5; v_gene: TRBV28; CDR3aa: CASRKGYLGVETQYF
abundance: NA; j_gene: TRBJ1-1; v_gene: TRBV6-1; CDR3aa: CASSEAFTGPRAAFF
abundance: many; j_gene: TRBJ2-2; v_gene: TRBV7-9; CDR3aa: CASSLARLLTGELFF
abundance: NA; j_gene: TRBJ2-4; v_gene: TRBV11-2; CDR3aa: CASSQGRLDIQYF
abundance: many; j_gene: TRBJ2-3; v_gene: TRBV28; CDR3aa: CASSSRDTTSTDTQYF
abundance: few; j_gene: TRBJ2-1; v_gene: TRBV19; CDR3aa: CASSSGTSGRDGEQFF
abundance: few; j_gene: TRBJ2-5; v_gene: TRBV10-3; CDR3aa: CAISESQGSQYF
abundance: many; j_gene: TRBJ2-2; v_gene: TRBV6-2/TRBV6-3; CDR3aa: CASSLRTVGTGELFF
abundance: NA; j_gene: TRBJ1-5; v_gene: TRBV20-1; CDR3aa: CSAGRDLNSNQPQHF
abundance: many; j_gene: TRBJ1-2; v_gene: TRBV2; CDR3aa: CASAALRGHGYTF
abundance: many; j_gene: TRBJ2-3; v_gene: TRBV11-3; CDR3aa: CASSETDPRDTQYF
abundance: NA; j_gene: TRBJ1-1; v_gene: TRBV3-1; CDR3aa: CASSQGSGRNTEAFF
abundance: many; j_gene: TRBJ1-1; v_gene: TRBV9; CDR3aa: CASSVNPAGIEAFF
abundance: NA; j_gene: TRBJ2-1; v_gene: TRBV2; CDR3aa: CASSDSSGPYNEQFF
abundance: few; j_gene: TRBJ1-6; v_gene: TRBV7-2; CDR3aa: CASSLGEGTYNSPLHF
abundance: NA; j_gene: TRBJ2-3; v_gene: TRBV18; CDR3aa: CASSPYERLAWTDTQYF
abundance: NA; j_gene: TRBJ1-3; v_gene: TRBV7-2; CDR3aa: CASSYDGGNTIYF
abundance: NA; j_gene: TRBJ2-5; v_gene: TRBV20-1; CDR3aa: CSAGGTPPALSQETQYF
abundance: few; j_gene: TRBJ2-7; v_gene: TRBV27; CDR3aa: CASSSPSGAYEQYF
abundance: NA; j_gene: TRBJ2-1; v_gene: TRBV5-1; CDR3aa: CASSPLAGAYNEQFF